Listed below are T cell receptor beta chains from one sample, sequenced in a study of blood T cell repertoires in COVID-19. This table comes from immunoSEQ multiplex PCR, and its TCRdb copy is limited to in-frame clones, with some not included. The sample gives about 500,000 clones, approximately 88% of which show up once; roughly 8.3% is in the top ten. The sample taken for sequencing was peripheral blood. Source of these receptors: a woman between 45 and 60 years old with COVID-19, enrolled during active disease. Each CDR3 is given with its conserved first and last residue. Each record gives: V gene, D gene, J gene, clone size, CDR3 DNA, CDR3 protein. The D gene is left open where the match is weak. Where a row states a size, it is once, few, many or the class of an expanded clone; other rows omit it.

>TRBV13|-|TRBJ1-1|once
TGTGCCAGCAGCTTATTAGGGTTCCGGTCCGGGAGGACTGAAGCTTTCTTT
CASSLLGFRSGRTEAFF
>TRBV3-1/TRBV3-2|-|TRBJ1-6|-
TGTGCCAGCAGCCACCTCCCGGACAGTTATAATTCACCCCTCCACTTT
CASSHLPDSYNSPLHF
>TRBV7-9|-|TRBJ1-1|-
TGTGCCAGCAGCTTAGCCACAGCGAACACTGAAGCTTTCTTT
CASSLATANTEAFF
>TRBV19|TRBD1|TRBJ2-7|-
TGTGCCAGTAGTGTGACAGGGCCAATGGTCTACGAGCAGTACTTC
CASSVTGPMVYEQYF
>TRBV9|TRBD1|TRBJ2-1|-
TGTGCCAGCAGCGTCACAGGGGGTGCCTACAATGAGCAGTTCTTC
CASSVTGGAYNEQFF
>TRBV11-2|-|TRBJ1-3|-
TGTGCCAGCACCCTTGGGGCGGCTACCTCTGGAAACACCATATATTTT
CASTLGAATSGNTIYF
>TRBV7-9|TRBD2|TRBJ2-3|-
TGTGCCAGCAGCTTATTAGGACTAGCGGGGGGGCAAGATACGCAGTATTTT
CASSLLGLAGGQDTQYF
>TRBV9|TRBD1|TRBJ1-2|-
TGTGCCAGCAGCCGGTACAGGGGGCATGGCTACACCTTC
CASSRYRGHGYTF
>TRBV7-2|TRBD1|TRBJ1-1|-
TGTGCCAGCAGCCCCCGGGACAGGGGGCTGAACACTGAAGCTTTCTTT
CASSPRDRGLNTEAFF
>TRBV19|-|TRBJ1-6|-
TGTGCCAGTAGTACAGGGTCGCGCTATAATTCACCCCTCCACTTT
CASSTGSRYNSPLHF
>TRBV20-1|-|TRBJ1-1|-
TGCAGTGGGAATAAGGACAGTGAAGCTTTCTTT
CSGNKDSEAFF
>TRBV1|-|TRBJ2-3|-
TGCACCAGCACGACTAGAAAGCGCCTGGATACGCAGTATTTT
CTSTTRKRLDTQYF
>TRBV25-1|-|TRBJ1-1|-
TGTGCCAGCACCCAAGGCGGGGGGGGTAGCACTGAAGCTTTCTTT
CASTQGGGGSTEAFF
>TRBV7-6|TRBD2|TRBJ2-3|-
TGTGCCAGCAGCTTAGATAGCGGGGAAGGTTGGGATACGCAGTATTTT
CASSLDSGEGWDTQYF
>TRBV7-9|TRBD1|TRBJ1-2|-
TGTGCCAGCAGCTTTTTTTACACCGGGACAGTGGACGGCTACACCTTC
CASSFFYTGTVDGYTF
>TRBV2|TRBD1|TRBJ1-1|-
TGTGCCGCCCAAGGAGGACAGGGATTTACTGAAGCTTTCTTT
CAAQGGQGFTEAFF
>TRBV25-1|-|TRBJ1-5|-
TGTGCCAGCAGTGAATATCGTCGACGGGTAAATCAGCCCCAGCATTTT
CASSEYRRRVNQPQHF
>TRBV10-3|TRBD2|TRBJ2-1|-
TGTGCCATCAGTGTCGGACTAGCGGGGGGAAATGAGCAGTTCTTC
CAISVGLAGGNEQFF
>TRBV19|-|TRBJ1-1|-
TGTGCCAGTAAGGAACAGGGTGTAACTGAAGCTTTCTTT
CASKEQGVTEAFF
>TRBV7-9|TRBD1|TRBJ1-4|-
TGTGCCAGCAGCAAGGGACAGGCAAATGAAAAACTGTTTTTT
CASSKGQANEKLFF
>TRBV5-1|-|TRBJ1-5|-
TGCGCCAGCAACGGGGGGCAGCCCCAGCATTTT
CASNGGQPQHF
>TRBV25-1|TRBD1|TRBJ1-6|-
TGTGCCAGCAGCCCGCCTAACAGGGGAGGCTCCTATAATTCACCCCTCCACTTT
CASSPPNRGGSYNSPLHF
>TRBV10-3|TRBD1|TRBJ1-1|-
TGTGCCACCAGACAGGGGCCTGAGATGAACACTGAAGCTTTCTTT
CATRQGPEMNTEAFF
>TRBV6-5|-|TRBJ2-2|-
TGTGCCAGCAGTCTTCGGACAGAACACACCGGGGAGCTGTTTTTT
CASSLRTEHTGELFF
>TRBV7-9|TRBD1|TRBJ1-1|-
TGTGCCAGCAGCTTTGGGACAGGGGGGAACACTGAAGCTTTCTTT
CASSFGTGGNTEAFF
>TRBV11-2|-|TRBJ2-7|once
TGTGCCAGCAGCTTTTTTGTAGGCCCAGAGGTCGGCGAGCAGTACTTC
CASSFFVGPEVGEQYF
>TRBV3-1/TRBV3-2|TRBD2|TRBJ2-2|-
TGTGCCAGCAGCCCCCTGGGCGGGGGGGCGACCGGGGAGCTGTTTTTT
CASSPLGGGATGELFF
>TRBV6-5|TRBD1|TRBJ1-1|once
TGTGCCAGCAGTTACTCTCCCCCGGGACAGGGGGCTCAAGCTTTCTTT
CASSYSPPGQGAQAFF
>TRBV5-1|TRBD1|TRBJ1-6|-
TGCGCCAGCAGCCTCGGACAGGCATATTCACCCCTCCACTTT
CASSLGQAYSPLHF
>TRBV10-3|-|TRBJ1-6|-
TGTGCCATCAGTGTGGCGGGAGGAAAATCACCCCTCCACTTT
CAISVAGGKSPLHF
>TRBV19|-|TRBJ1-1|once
TGTGCCAGTAGTACCCTGGACAGTAGGGATGAAGCTTTCTTT
CASSTLDSRDEAFF
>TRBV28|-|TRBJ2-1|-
TGTGCCAGCAGTTTCATTTCGGGCAGGGGCTACAATGAGCAGTTCTTC
CASSFISGRGYNEQFF
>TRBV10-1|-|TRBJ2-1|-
TGCGCCAGCAGTGAGGGCAGGGACTTGTCCTACAATGAGCAGTTCTTC
CASSEGRDLSYNEQFF
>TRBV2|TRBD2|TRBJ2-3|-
TGTGCCACCCCCAGCGGGGGAACTAGTCGGGTCTCAGATACGCAGTATTTT
CATPSGGTSRVSDTQYF
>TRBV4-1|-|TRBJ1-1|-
TGCGCCAGCAGCCAAGATGGGGCCCCGAACACTGAAGCTTTCTTT
CASSQDGAPNTEAFF
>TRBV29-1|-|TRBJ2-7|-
TGCAGCGTTGGACAGGTTGCCAGCGAGCAGTACTTC
CSVGQVASEQYF
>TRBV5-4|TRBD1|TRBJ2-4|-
TGTGCCAGCAGCCCCGGACAGGAGTACATTCAGTACTTC
CASSPGQEYIQYF
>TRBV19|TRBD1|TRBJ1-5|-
TGTGCCAGTAGTATTAGGGGGACAGCCAGCAATCAGCCCCAGCATTTT
CASSIRGTASNQPQHF
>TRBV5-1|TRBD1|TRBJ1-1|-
TGCGCCAGCAGCTTGCCGGGACAGGGGGACGTTGAAGCTTTCTTT
CASSLPGQGDVEAFF
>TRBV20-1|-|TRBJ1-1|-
TGCAGTGCTAGGGGGGGCACTGAAGCTTTCTTT
CSARGGTEAFF
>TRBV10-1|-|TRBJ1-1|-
TGCGCCAGCAGTGAGTATAGGGGGACTGAAGCTTTCTTT
CASSEYRGTEAFF
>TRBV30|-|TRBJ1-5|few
TGTGCCTGGAGTCCTAATAGCAATCAGCCCCAGCATTTT
CAWSPNSNQPQHF
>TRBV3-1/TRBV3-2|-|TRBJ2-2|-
TGTGCCAGCAGCCAAGGGGCGGGTTTCAACACCGGGGAGCTGTTTTTT
CASSQGAGFNTGELFF
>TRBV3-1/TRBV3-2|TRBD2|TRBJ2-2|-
TGTGCCAGCAGCAAACTAGCGGGGGCCCCAGGGGAGCTGTTTTTT
CASSKLAGAPGELFF
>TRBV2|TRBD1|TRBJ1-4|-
TGTGCCAGCACCTCGACAGGGGGCCTTAATGAAAAACTGTTTTTT
CASTSTGGLNEKLFF
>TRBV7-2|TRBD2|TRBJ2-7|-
TGTGCCAGCAGCCTACGACTAGCGGCTTACGAGCAGTACTTC
CASSLRLAAYEQYF
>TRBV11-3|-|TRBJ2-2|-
TGTGCCAGCAGCTTTGGGCAAGGGGGATCCGGGGAGCTGTTTTTT
CASSFGQGGSGELFF
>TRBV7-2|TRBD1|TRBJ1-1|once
TGTGCCAGTAGAAAGGGGGCTGGGAACACTGAAGCTTTCTTT
CASRKGAGNTEAFF
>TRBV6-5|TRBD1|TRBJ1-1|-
TGTGCCAGCAGCTTGGGACAGAGGAACACTGAAGCTTTCTTT
CASSLGQRNTEAFF
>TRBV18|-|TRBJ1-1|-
TGTGCCAGCTCACCACCGGCGGGGATGGCTGAAGCTTTCTTT
CASSPPAGMAEAFF
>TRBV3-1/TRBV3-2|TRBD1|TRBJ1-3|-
TGTGCCAGCAGCCAAGATTTCCCGAGACAGGGGGCAGGGACCATATATTTT
CASSQDFPRQGAGTIYF
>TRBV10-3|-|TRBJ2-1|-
TGTGCCATCAGTGAGTCGAAGGCGGAAACGCCATATAATGAGCAGTTCTTC
CAISESKAETPYNEQFF
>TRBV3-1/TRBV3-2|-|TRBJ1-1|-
TGTGCCAGCACCTATGGGGGGAGCGACACTGAAGCTTTCTTT
CASTYGGSDTEAFF
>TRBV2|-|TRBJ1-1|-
TGTGCCAGCGGAGGGGAAGCCACTGAAGCTTTCTTT
CASGGEATEAFF
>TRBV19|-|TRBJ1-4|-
TGTGCCAGTAGTATAGTCGCGGGGGAAAAACTGTTTTTT
CASSIVAGEKLFF
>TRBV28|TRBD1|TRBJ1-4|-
TGTGCCAGCAGTTTTGGGACAGGGGCGGTGGGGAAACTGTTTTTT
CASSFGTGAVGKLFF
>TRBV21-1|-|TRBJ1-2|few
TGTGCCAGCAGCAAAATCCGGGACAGGCATGGCTACACCTTC
CASSKIRDRHGYTF
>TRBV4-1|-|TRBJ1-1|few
TGCGCCAGCAGCCAGACCACTGGGGGGACTGAAGCTTTCTTT
CASSQTTGGTEAFF
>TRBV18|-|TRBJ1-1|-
TGTGCCAGCTCACCATTCGACTCGGCTACTGAAGCTTTCTTT
CASSPFDSATEAFF